This T cell receptor beta chain originates from a study of STAT5B mutations in CD4+ large granular lymphocyte leukemia. Libraries were prepared by immunoSEQ multiplex PCR; TCRdb keeps only in-frame clonotypes and omits some of them. The sample shows some 45,000 clones, 65% to 90% of them seen only once. Trimming left V 2 bases short and J 0 bases short, with 7 bases between. CDR3 length: 14 residues. The germline V gene encodes CDR1 ENHRY and CDR2 SYGVKD. The receptor's source is a human donor in good health. The chain uses TRBV10-3 and TRBJ1-1; D gene ambiguous. The specimen was CD4+ T cells from blood buffy coats. The CDR3 spells CAISEGPMNTEAFF. In DNA form, the CDR3 reads TGTGCCATCAGTGAGGGCCCTATGAACACTGAAGCTTTCTTT.